Listed below are T cell receptor beta chains from one sample, sequenced in a study of blood T cell repertoires in COVID-19. Measured with immunoSEQ multiplex PCR; TCRdb has only the in-frame clones, and not every one. This table holds fewer than 150,000 clones, around 80% found once. Input material: peripheral blood. These receptors were obtained from a human donor in a cohort sampled during active COVID-19. The CDR3 runs from the conserved cysteine through the conserved F or W. The order of the fields is D gene, clone size, V gene, J gene, CDR3 DNA, CDR3 protein. D genes are given only for firm matches. A clone size is listed for some rows: how often the clone was seen (once, few, many), or a class if it is expanded.

NA,NA,TRBV4-3,TRBJ2-5,TGCGCCAGCAGCCAGTTGTACGACTACCAAGAGACCCAGTACTTC,CASSQLYDYQETQYF
NA,NA,TRBV19,TRBJ1-5,TGTGCCAGTAGTATGCTCCCGGGGTTCGGGGACAATCAGCCCCAGCATTTT,CASSMLPGFGDNQPQHF
TRBD2,once,TRBV3-1/TRBV3-2,TRBJ2-7,TGTGCCAGCAGCCAAGAGAGACTAGCGGAGACCTACGAGCAGTACTTC,CASSQERLAETYEQYF
NA,few,TRBV5-1,TRBJ2-3,TGCGCCAGCAGCCTAGAAGGGGCAGATACGCAGTATTTT,CASSLEGADTQYF
NA,few,TRBV3-1/TRBV3-2,TRBJ1-6,TGTGCCAGCAGCAAACGGGACTCTAATTCACCCCTCCACTTT,CASSKRDSNSPLHF
TRBD1,NA,TRBV7-2,TRBJ1-5,TGTGCCAGCAGCTCGGGACAGGGCCGGCTCCAGCATTTT,CASSSGQGRLQHF
NA,few,TRBV19,TRBJ1-5,TGTGCCAGTAGTATGCCCCCTGGCCCTGGGGGAGGGGGTCAGCCCCAGCATTTT,CASSMPPGPGGGGQPQHF
NA,NA,TRBV24-1,TRBJ1-1,TGTGCCACCAGTGAAGCTGGGGCAGGGAACACTGAAGCTTTCTTT,CATSEAGAGNTEAFF
NA,NA,TRBV6-1,TRBJ1-4,TGTGCCAGCAGTGAAAATAGTAATGAAAAACTGTTTTTT,CASSENSNEKLFF
TRBD2,few,TRBV10-3,TRBJ2-1,TGTGCCATCAGTGAGGCCACTAGCGGGGGCGATGAGCAGTTCTTC,CAISEATSGGDEQFF
TRBD1,NA,TRBV5-4,TRBJ2-2,TGTGCCAGCAGCTTGGAACAGGGGGCCGGGGAGCTGTTTTTT,CASSLEQGAGELFF
NA,NA,TRBV5-4,TRBJ2-1,TGTGCCAGCAAAACTTCGGCGGGGGCCCTTTACAATGAGCAGTTCTTC,CASKTSAGALYNEQFF
NA,NA,TRBV12-3/TRBV12-4,TRBJ2-1,TGTGCCAGCAGCCTGTTCGGGGTTAATGAGCAGTTCTTC,CASSLFGVNEQFF
TRBD2,NA,TRBV2,TRBJ2-7,TGTGCCAGCAGTGTAAGCCTAGCGGGGGACGAGCAGTACTTC,CASSVSLAGDEQYF
TRBD1,NA,TRBV4-3,TRBJ2-7,TGCGCCAGCAGCCAAGCGACAGGGGGGTCCTACGAGCAGTACTTC,CASSQATGGSYEQYF
NA,NA,TRBV5-4,TRBJ2-5,TGTGCCAGCAGCTTGTCGCTAGCCCAAGAGACCCAGTACTTC,CASSLSLAQETQYF
NA,NA,TRBV1,TRBJ1-6,TGCACCAGCAGCCAAGGGACAGCAGATAATTCACCCCTCCACTTT,CTSSQGTADNSPLHF
TRBD1,NA,TRBV7-2,TRBJ1-1,TGTGCCAGCAGCAACAGGGGCGGGAACACTGAAGCTTTCTTT,CASSNRGGNTEAFF
TRBD2,NA,TRBV7-2,TRBJ2-1,TGTGCCAGCAGCCCCCGCTTACCGGGACTAGCTGCGGTATACAATGAGCAGTTCTTC,CASSPRLPGLAAVYNEQFF
NA,NA,TRBV13,TRBJ1-1,TGTGCCAGCAGCTTAGGCCTGAGTCGGAACACTGAAGCTTTCTTT,CASSLGLSRNTEAFF
NA,NA,TRBV30,TRBJ1-5,TGTGCCTGGAGAGGAACAGTCAATCAGCCCCAGCATTTT,CAWRGTVNQPQHF
NA,NA,TRBV28,TRBJ2-7,TGTGCCACCCATGGGGGCCCTCGACGGGGCTACGAGCAGTACTTC,CATHGGPRRGYEQYF
NA,NA,TRBV3-1/TRBV3-2,TRBJ1-1,TGTGCCAGCAGCCAAGATGCGGGAAGACTTGAGGCTTTCTTT,CASSQDAGRLEAFF
TRBD1,NA,TRBV19,TRBJ1-5,TGTGCCAGTATTACTACAGGGGCCAGCAATCAGCCCCAGCATTTT,CASITTGASNQPQHF
NA,NA,TRBV4-3,TRBJ1-2,TGCGCCAGCAGCCAGCAAGGGGGGGCGCGTTCCAGATATGGCTACACCTTC,CASSQQGGARSRYGYTF
TRBD2,NA,TRBV19,TRBJ2-1,TGTGCCAGTAGTATTTGGGGGACTAGCGGGGTCAATGAGCAGTTCTTC,CASSIWGTSGVNEQFF
NA,NA,TRBV6-6,TRBJ1-6,TGTGCCAGCAGCCCCGCCTTGGGAGGGGGTAATTCACCCCTCCACTTT,CASSPALGGGNSPLHF
NA,NA,TRBV5-8,TRBJ1-2,TGTGCCAGCAACCTGGACGGGGGGGGAGTGCGTGGCTACACCTTC,CASNLDGGGVRGYTF
NA,NA,TRBV7-2,TRBJ2-7,TGTGCCAGCACCCCGGAGAGCAGATACTACGAGCAGTACTTC,CASTPESRYYEQYF
TRBD2,few,TRBV10-3,TRBJ2-3,TGTGCCATCGGGCTTTCACTGGTCTCTAGCGGGGGGGCCAGCACAGATACGCAGTATTTT,CAIGLSLVSSGGASTDTQYF
NA,NA,TRBV6-6,TRBJ1-4,TGTGCCAGCAGCTTACCAGGGGTGGGGGAAAAACTGTTTTTT,CASSLPGVGEKLFF
NA,NA,TRBV7-2,TRBJ1-2,TGTGCCAGCAGCCAAAATGGCCAGGGAACCTATGGCTACACCTTC,CASSQNGQGTYGYTF
TRBD1,NA,TRBV9,TRBJ1-4,TGTGCCAGCAGCCCGGTACAGGGGTTGTATGAAAAACTGTTTTTT,CASSPVQGLYEKLFF
TRBD1,NA,TRBV28,TRBJ1-2,TGTGCCAGCAGTTCGACAGGGGGGCGAGCTTCTAACTATGGCTACACCTTC,CASSSTGGRASNYGYTF
NA,NA,TRBV27,TRBJ2-1,TGTGCCAGCAGTTTCCCAGGGTTGGTCAATGAGCAGTTCTTC,CASSFPGLVNEQFF
TRBD1,NA,TRBV7-8,TRBJ2-2,TGTGCCAGCAGCTCCCGACAGGGAAGCACCGGGGAGCTGTTTTTT,CASSSRQGSTGELFF
TRBD1,NA,TRBV15,TRBJ1-4,TGTGCCACCAGCAGGGCACAGGGGGCCGGAATGGGGGAAAAACTGTTTTTT,CATSRAQGAGMGEKLFF
TRBD1,NA,TRBV5-6,TRBJ1-3,TGTGCCAGCAGCTGGGGACAGGGACTGATTGGAAACACCATATATTTT,CASSWGQGLIGNTIYF
NA,NA,TRBV7-9,TRBJ1-3,TGTGCCAGCAGCCATGACAGCTCCCCCGGTAGGGCCATATATTTT,CASSHDSSPGRAIYF
NA,NA,TRBV18,TRBJ2-2,TGTGCCAGCTCACCCTACGCCGGGGATCGAGGGGAGCTGTTTTTT,CASSPYAGDRGELFF